This section outlines one T cell receptor (beta chain) sequence together with its context. Germline CDR1 reads SGHKS; CDR2 reads YYEKEE (reference sequence). The CDR3 length is 15 residues. Trimming took 0 bases from V and 3 from J, leaving 13 bases between them. The naive CD8 subset, CD45RO-negative cells positively selected for CCR7, excluded terminally differentiated effector memory CD45RA+ cells. TCRdb's table, derived via immunoSEQ multiplex PCR, lists solely in-frame clones and lacks some. The sample includes millions of clones, under 95% of them seen just once. These data belong to a study of shared clonotypes between healthy human individuals.

The receptor's source is a man aged 18 to 30 in good health. Some clones in this sample may be carry-over from other donors' samples. The specimen sequenced was naive CD8+ T cells from PBMCs. The rearrangement uses TRBV5-5 and TRBJ2-7; D call uncertain. CDR3 sequence: CASSLVPVGFYEQYF. CDR3 in DNA: TGTGCCAGCAGCTTGGTTCCGGTAGGGTTCTACGAGCAGTACTTC. Drawing the rest from reference TRBV5-5 and TRBJ2-7, the complete variable domain is DAGVTQSPTHLIKTRGQQVTLRCSPISGHKSVSWYQQVLGQGPQFIFQYYEKEERGRGNFPDRFSARQFPNYSSELNVNALLLGDSALYLCASSLVPVGFYEQYFGPGTRLTVT.